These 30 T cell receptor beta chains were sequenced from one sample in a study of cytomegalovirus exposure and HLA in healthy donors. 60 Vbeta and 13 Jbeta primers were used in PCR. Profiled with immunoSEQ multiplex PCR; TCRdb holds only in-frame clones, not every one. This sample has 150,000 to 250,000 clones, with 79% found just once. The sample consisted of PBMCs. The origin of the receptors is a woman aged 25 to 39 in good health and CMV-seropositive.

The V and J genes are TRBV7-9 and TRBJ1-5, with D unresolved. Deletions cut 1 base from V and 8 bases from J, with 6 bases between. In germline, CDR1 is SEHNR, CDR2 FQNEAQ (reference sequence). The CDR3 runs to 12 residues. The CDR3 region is CASSLGPEPQHF. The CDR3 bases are TGTGCCAGCAGCTTAGGCCCAGAGCCCCAGCATTTT.

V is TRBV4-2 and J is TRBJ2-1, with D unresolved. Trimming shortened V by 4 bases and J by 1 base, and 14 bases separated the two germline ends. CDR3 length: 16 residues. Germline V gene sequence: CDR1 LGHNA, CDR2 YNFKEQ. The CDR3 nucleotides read TGTGCCAGCAGCCCGACGACCCTAGATTCCTACAATGAGCAGTTCTTC. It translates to CASSPTTLDSYNEQFF.

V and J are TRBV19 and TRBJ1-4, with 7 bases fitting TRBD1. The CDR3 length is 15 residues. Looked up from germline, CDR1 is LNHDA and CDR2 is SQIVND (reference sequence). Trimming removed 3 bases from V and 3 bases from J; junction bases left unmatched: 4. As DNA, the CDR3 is TGTGCCAGTAGTATCCGGGACAGAGCTAATGAAAAACTGTTTTTT. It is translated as CASSIRDRANEKLFF.

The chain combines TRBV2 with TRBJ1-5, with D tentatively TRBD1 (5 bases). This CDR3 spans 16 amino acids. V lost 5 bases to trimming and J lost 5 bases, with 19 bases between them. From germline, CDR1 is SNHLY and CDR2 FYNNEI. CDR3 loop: CASSKFRGGPDQPQHF. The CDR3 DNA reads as TGTGCCAGCAGTAAATTTCGGGGGGGACCAGATCAGCCCCAGCATTTT.

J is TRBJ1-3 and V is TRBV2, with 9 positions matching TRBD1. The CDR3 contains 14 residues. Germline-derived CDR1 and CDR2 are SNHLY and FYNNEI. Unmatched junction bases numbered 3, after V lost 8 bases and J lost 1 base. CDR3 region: CASRDRVSGNTIYF. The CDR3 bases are TGTGCCAGCCGGGACAGGGTTTCTGGAAACACCATATATTTT.

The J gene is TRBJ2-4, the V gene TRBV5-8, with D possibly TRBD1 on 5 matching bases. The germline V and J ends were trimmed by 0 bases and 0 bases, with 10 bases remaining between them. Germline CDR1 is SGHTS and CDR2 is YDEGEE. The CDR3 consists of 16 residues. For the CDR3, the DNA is TGTGCCAGCAGCTTGGCCGGCAGGGTAGCCAAAAACATTCAGTACTTC. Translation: CASSLAGRVAKNIQYF.

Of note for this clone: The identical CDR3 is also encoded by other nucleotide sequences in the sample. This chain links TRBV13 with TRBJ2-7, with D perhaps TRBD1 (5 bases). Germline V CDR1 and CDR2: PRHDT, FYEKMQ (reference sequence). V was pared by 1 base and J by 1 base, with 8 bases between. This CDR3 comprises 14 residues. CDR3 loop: CASSLASGSYEQYF. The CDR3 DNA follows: TGTGCCAGCAGCTTAGCCTCAGGGTCCTACGAGCAGTACTTC.

The CDR3 DNA follows: TGTGCCAGCAGAACCGGGACAGGGGGCACCGAGCAGTACTTC. It encodes CASRTGTGGTEQYF. The rearrangement links TRBV7-8 to TRBJ2-7; TRBD1 matches at 12 bases. Trimming took 6 bases from V and 6 from J; bases not matched to a gene: 6. Germline-derived CDR1 and CDR2 are SGHVS and FQNEAQ. The CDR3 is 14 residues long.

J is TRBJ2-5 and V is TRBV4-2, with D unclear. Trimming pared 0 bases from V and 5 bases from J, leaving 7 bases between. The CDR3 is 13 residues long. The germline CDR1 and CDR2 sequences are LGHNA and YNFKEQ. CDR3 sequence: CASSQEVRETQYF. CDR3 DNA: TGTGCCAGCAGCCAAGAAGTCCGGGAGACCCAGTACTTC.

CDR3 region: CASRPRQDDSYEQYF. CDR3 sequence (DNA): TGTGCCAGCAGGCCTAGACAGGACGACTCCTACGAGCAGTACTTC. The chain recombines TRBV27 with TRBJ2-7; a weak D match, TRBD1 (6 bases). V lost 6 bases and J 0 bases, leaving 15 bases between the germline ends. Per germline, CDR1 MNHEY and CDR2 SMNVEV (reference sequence). The CDR3 contains 15 residues.

The CDR3 nucleotides are TGTGCCAGCAGGATGGACAAGTCTAGCACAGATACGCAGTATTTT. Its protein is CASRMDKSSTDTQYF. The J gene is TRBJ2-3, the V gene TRBV6-1; TRBD1 is a possible D gene (5 bases). The germline gives CDR1 MNHNS, CDR2 SASEGT. V was shortened by 6 bases and J by 0 bases, with 13 bases between the two germline ends. CDR3 length equals 15 residues.

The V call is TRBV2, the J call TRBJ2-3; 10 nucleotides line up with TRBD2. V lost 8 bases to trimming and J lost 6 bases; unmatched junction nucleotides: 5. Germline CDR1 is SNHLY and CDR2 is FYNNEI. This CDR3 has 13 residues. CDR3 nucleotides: TGTGCCAGCCATAGCGGGAGGACGGATACGCAGTATTTT. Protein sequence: CASHSGRTDTQYF.

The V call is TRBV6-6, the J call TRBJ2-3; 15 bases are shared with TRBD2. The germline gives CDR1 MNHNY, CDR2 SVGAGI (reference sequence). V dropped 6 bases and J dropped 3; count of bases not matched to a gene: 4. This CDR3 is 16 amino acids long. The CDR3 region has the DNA TGTGCCAGCAGCTTCGGGACTAGCGGGGGGACAGATACGCAGTATTTT. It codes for CASSFGTSGGTDTQYF.

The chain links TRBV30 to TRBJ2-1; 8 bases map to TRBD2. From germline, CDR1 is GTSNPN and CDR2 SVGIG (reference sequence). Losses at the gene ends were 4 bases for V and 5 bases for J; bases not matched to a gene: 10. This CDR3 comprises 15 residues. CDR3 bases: TGTGCCTGGACAAACGGGGGGGCGTTGGACAATGAGCAGTTCTTC. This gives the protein CAWTNGGALDNEQFF.

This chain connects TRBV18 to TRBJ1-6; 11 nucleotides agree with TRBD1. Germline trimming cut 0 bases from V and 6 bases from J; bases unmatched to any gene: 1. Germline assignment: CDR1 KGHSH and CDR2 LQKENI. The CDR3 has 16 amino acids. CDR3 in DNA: TGTGCCAGCTCACCACCTGGACAGGGGGCTAATTCACCCCTCCACTTT. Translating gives CASSPPGQGANSPLHF.

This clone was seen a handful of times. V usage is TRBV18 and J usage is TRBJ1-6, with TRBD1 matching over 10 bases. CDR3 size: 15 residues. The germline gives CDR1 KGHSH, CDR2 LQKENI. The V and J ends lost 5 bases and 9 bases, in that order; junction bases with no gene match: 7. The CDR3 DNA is TGTGCCAGCTCAGCCCGGGACAGGGGTTCTTCACCCCTCCACTTT. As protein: CASSARDRGSSPLHF.

The CDR3 region has the DNA TGTGCCAGCAGCGCCTCCGGGGGGCGGGGATCGGAGCAGTACTTC. Encoded protein: CASSASGGRGSEQYF. The rearrangement uses TRBV9 and TRBJ2-7, with a possible D match to TRBD2 (7 bases). This CDR3 contains 15 residues. CDR1 and CDR2 from the germline V gene are SGDLS and YYNGEE. V was trimmed by 3 bases and J by 7 bases, leaving 20 bases between them.

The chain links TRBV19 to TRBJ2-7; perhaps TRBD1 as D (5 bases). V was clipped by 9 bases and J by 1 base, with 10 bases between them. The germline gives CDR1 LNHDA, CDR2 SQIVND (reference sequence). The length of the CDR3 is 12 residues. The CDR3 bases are TGTGCCAGCCAGGGTTTTTCCTACGAGCAGTACTTC. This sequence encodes CASQGFSYEQYF.

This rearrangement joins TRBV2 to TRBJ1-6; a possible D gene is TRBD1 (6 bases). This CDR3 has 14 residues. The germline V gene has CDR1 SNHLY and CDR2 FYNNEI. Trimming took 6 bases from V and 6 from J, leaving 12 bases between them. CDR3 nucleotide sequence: TGTGCCAGCAGGAACAGGGAGGGTAATTCACCCCTCCACTTT. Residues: CASRNREGNSPLHF. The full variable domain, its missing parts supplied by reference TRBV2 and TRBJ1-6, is EPEVTQTPSHQVTQMGQEVILRCVPISNHLYFYWYRQILGQKVEFLVSFYNNEISEKSEIFDDQFSVERPDGSNFTLKIRSTKLEDSAMYFCASRNREGNSPLHFGNGTRLTVT.

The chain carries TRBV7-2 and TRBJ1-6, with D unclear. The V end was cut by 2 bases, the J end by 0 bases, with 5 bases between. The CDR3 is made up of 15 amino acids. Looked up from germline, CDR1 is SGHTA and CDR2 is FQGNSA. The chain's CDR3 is CASSLPSSYNSPLHF. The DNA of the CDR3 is TGTGCCAGCAGCTTACCGAGCTCCTATAATTCACCCCTCCACTTT.

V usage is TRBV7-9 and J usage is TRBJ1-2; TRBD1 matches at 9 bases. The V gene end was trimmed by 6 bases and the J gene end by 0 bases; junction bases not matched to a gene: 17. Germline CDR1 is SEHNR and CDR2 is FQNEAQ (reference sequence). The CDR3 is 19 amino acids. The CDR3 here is CASSSRGRDREPSNYGYTF. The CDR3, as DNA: TGTGCCAGCAGTTCAAGGGGCCGGGACAGGGAACCATCTAACTATGGCTACACCTTC. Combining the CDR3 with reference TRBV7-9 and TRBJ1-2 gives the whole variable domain DTGVSQNPRHKITKRGQNVTFRCDPISEHNRLYWYRQTLGQGPEFLTYFQNEAQLEKSRLLSDRFSAERPKGSFSTLEIQRTEQGDSAMYLCASSSRGRDREPSNYGYTFGSGTRLTVV.

The CDR3 sequence: CASSITGGRWWGNTEAFF. The CDR3 region has the DNA TGTGCCAGCAGTATCACAGGGGGTCGGTGGTGGGGGAACACTGAAGCTTTCTTT. The V call is TRBV27, the J call TRBJ1-1, with 8 positions matching TRBD1. This CDR3 is built from 18 residues. Per the germline V gene, CDR1 is MNHEY and CDR2 is SMNVEV (reference sequence). The V and J ends lost 5 bases and 1 base, in that order; junction bases with no gene match: 15.

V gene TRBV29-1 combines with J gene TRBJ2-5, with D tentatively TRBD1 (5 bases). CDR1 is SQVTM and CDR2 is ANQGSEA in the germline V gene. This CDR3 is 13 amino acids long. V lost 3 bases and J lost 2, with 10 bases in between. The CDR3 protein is CSVDPRAQETQYF. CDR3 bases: TGCAGCGTTGACCCCAGGGCTCAAGAGACCCAGTACTTC.

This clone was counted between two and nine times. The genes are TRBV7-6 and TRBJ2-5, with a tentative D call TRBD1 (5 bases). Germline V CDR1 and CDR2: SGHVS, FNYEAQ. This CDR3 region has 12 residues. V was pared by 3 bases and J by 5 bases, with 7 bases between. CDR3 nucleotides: TGTGCCAGCAGCTTTGCAGGGGAGACCCAGTACTTC. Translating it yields CASSFAGETQYF.

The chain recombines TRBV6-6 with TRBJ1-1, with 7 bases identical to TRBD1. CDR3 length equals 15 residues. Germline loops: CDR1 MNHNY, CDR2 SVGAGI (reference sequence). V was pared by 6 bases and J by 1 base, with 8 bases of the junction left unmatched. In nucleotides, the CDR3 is TGTGCCAGCAGATCAGGGGGAGGTAAGAACACTGAAGCTTTCTTT. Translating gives CASRSGGGKNTEAFF.

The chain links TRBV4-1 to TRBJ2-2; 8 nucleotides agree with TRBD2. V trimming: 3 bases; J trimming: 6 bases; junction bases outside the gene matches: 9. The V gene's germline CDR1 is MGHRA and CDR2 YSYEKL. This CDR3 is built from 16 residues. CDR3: CASSHLGREVAGELFF. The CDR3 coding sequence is TGCGCCAGCAGCCACCTGGGGCGGGAGGTGGCCGGGGAGCTGTTTTTT.

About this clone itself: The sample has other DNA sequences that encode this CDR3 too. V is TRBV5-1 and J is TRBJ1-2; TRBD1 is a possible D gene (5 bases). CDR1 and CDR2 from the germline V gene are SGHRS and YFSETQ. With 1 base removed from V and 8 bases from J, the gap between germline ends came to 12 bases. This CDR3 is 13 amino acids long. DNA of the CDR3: TGCGCCAGCAGCTTGTTCCAGGGTCGCGGCTACACCTTC. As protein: CASSLFQGRGYTF. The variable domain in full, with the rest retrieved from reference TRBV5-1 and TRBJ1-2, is KAGVTQTPRYLIKTRGQQVTLSCSPISGHRSVSWYQQTPGQGLQFLFEYFSETQRNKGNFPGRFSGRQFSNSRSEMNVSTLELGDSALYLCASSLFQGRGYTFGSGTRLTVV.

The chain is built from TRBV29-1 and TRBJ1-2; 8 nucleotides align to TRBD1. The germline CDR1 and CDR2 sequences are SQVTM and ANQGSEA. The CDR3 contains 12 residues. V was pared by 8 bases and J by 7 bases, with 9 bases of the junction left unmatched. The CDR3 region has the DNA TGCAGCTCAGGACAGGGCCTATCTGGCTACACCTTC. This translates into CSSGQGLSGYTF.

The CDR3 spells CSAAGAGVYEQYF. In nucleotides, the CDR3 is TGCAGCGCGGCCGGGGCGGGAGTATACGAGCAGTACTTC. This chain connects TRBV29-1 to TRBJ2-7; 7 bases match TRBD2. J lost 4 bases, V lost 7 bases, and 10 bases had no gene match. Germline values: CDR1 SQVTM, CDR2 ANQGSEA. The CDR3 loop spans 13 amino acids.

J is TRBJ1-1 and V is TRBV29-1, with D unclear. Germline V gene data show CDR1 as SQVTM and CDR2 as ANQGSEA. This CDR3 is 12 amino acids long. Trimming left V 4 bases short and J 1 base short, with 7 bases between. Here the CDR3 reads CSVAFRNTEAFF. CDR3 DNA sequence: TGCAGCGTTGCCTTCCGGAACACTGAAGCTTTCTTT.